This T cell receptor beta chain was sequenced for a study of OX40 agonist ivuxolimab in advanced cancers. V shed 1 base and J 3 bases; nucleotides not matched to a gene: 2. Germline CDR1 KGHSH, CDR2 LQKENI. This CDR3 is 16 amino acids long. General study findings and limits: CD8+ T cells (on average) carried more expanded clones than CD4+ T cells.

TCRdb's copy holds only in-frame clones and misses some; the assay was immunoSEQ multiplex PCR. The repertoire holds over 45,000 clones, with 83% as singletons. Concerning this clone: Its cognate antigen is unknown.

V gene TRBV18 combines with J gene TRBJ2-3; 12 bases match TRBD2. Sequenced material: CD4+ or CD8+ T cells sorted from blood, taken in a trial of the OX40 agonist ivuxolimab. The sequence came from an adult with an advanced solid tumor such as melanoma, head and neck, liver or kidney cancer. DNA for the CDR3: TGTGCCAGCTCACCACGGACTAGCGGGAATACAGATACGCAGTATTTT. It specifies CASSPRTSGNTDTQYF.